Presented here are 23 T cell receptor beta chains from one specimen sequenced in a study of cytomegalovirus exposure and HLA in healthy donors. A multiplex PCR was run with 60 Vbeta primers and 13 Jbeta primers. Sequenced by immunoSEQ multiplex PCR; TCRdb stores in-frame clones only, minus some. Of about 150,000 clones in the sample, almost 85% are singletons; the top ten hold roughly 0.38%. The material sequenced was PBMCs. These receptors were collected from a boy aged 2 to 9 in good health and CMV-seronegative.

The chain links TRBV5-1 to TRBJ2-5; D possibly corresponds to TRBD2 (7 bases). Germline CDR1 and CDR2: SGHRS and YFSETQ. V dropped 5 bases and J dropped 5 bases, with 13 bases sitting between them. This CDR3 is built from 13 residues. This CDR3 reads CASRVQGGETQYF. CDR3 bases: TGCGCCAGCAGAGTACAGGGAGGGGAGACCCAGTACTTC.

J is TRBJ1-4 and V is TRBV6-1; perhaps TRBD1 as D (5 bases). The CDR3 runs to 15 residues. Looked up from germline, CDR1 is MNHNS and CDR2 is SASEGT. Trimming left V 0 bases short and J 5 bases short, with 10 bases between. CDR3: CASSEAPRVNEKLFF. In DNA, the CDR3 is TGTGCCAGCAGTGAAGCGCCCAGGGTAAATGAAAAACTGTTTTTT.

The table lists this clone with a count of one. The rearrangement links TRBV28 to TRBJ1-2; TRBD1 is a possible D gene (5 bases). With 5 bases removed from V and 2 bases from J, the gap between germline ends came to 9 bases. CDR1 MDHEN and CDR2 SYDVKM come from the germline V gene. This CDR3 has 13 amino acids. The CDR3 loop reads CASSATGNYGYTF. CDR3 sequence (DNA): TGTGCCAGCAGTGCAACAGGAAACTATGGCTACACCTTC.

The chain has TRBV6-5 and TRBJ2-2, with D possibly being TRBD1 (5 bases). Looked up from germline, CDR1 is MNHEY and CDR2 is SVGAGI. Trimming cost V 7 bases and J 4 bases, with 10 bases left between them. The CDR3 is made up of 13 amino acids. The CDR3, as DNA: TGTGCCAGCACCCCTGGGGCCACCGGGGAGCTGTTTTTT. It specifies CASTPGATGELFF.

The J gene is TRBJ2-7, the V gene TRBV5-1, with 10 bases that match TRBD1. The CDR3 loop spans 14 amino acids. V lost 2 bases and J lost 5; bases outside the gene matches: 4. Per germline, CDR1 SGHRS and CDR2 YFSETQ. The CDR3 DNA follows: TGCGCCAGCAGCTTCCGGACAGGGGGTGACGAGCAGTACTTC. This sequence encodes CASSFRTGGDEQYF.

This sequence joins TRBV5-6 and TRBJ1-2; D is undetermined. The CDR3 extends over 16 amino acids. Germline V gene sequence: CDR1 SGHDT, CDR2 YYEEEE. V was shortened by 4 bases and J by 3 bases, with 19 bases between the two germline ends. This chain's CDR3 is CASSPWVGGAHYGYTF. The CDR3 coding sequence is TGTGCCAGCAGCCCATGGGTAGGAGGAGCGCACTATGGCTACACCTTC.

This clone has more than one count but fewer than ten. The chain uses TRBV5-1 and TRBJ2-1; tentative D call: TRBD1 (6 bases). Germline V CDR1 and CDR2: SGHRS, YFSETQ. The V and J ends lost 6 bases and 3 bases respectively, with 13 bases between them. CDR3 length: 14 residues. The CDR3 sequence is CASTRQEIYNEQFF. CDR3 in DNA: TGCGCCAGCACCCGACAGGAGATCTACAATGAGCAGTTCTTC.

The chain links TRBV29-1 to TRBJ2-7, with D possibly matching TRBD1 (6 bases). Trimming took 2 bases from V and 2 from J, leaving 16 bases between them. Germline V lookup: CDR1 SQVTM, CDR2 ANQGSEA. CDR3 size: 15 residues. CDR3 in DNA: TGCAGCGTTGAAATCGGCAGGGGTCCTACCTACGAGCAGTACTTC. The encoded protein is CSVEIGRGPTYEQYF.

This chain connects TRBV7-9 to TRBJ2-3; D is ambiguous. Germline CDR1 reads SEHNR; CDR2 reads FQNEAQ (reference sequence). The CDR3 spans 16 residues. Trimming shortened V by 5 bases and J by 4 bases, and 19 bases separated the two germline ends. CDR3 DNA: TGTGCCAGCAGCGACCCCGAGGCAGTAGTCCCAGATACGCAGTATTTT. Its translation: CASSDPEAVVPDTQYF.

CDR3 nucleotides: TGTGCCAGCACCATAGGGACTAGCGGGAGTGAGACCCAGTACTTC. It encodes CASTIGTSGSETQYF. The chain employs TRBV2 and TRBJ2-5; 14 bases align to TRBD2. The CDR3 loop spans 15 amino acids. The trim removed 7 bases at V and 5 bases at J, leaving 6 bases unmatched. Germline V gives CDR1 SNHLY, CDR2 FYNNEI.

V usage is TRBV18 and J usage is TRBJ2-1; 7 nucleotides align to TRBD2. The CDR3 is 15 amino acids. V shed 2 bases and J 0 bases; nucleotides not matched to a gene: 1. CDR1 and CDR2 (germline): KGHSH, LQKENI. The CDR3 region has the DNA TGTGCCAGCTCACCAGGCGGGAGCTCCTACAATGAGCAGTTCTTC. It encodes CASSPGGSSYNEQFF.

As concerns this clone: The junction does not match germline at one end; this may be a read error. The chain links TRBV7-9 to TRBJ1-4; TRBD1 is a possible D gene (5 bases). The CDR3 is made up of 13 amino acids. CDR1 is SEHNR and CDR2 is FQNEAQ in the germline V gene (reference sequence). DNA for the CDR3: TGTTCCAGCAGCATGATGACAGATGAAAAACTGTTTTTT. Translated, it gives CSSSMMTDEKLFF.

The CDR3 bases are TGTGCCAGCAGCCCCCTTGAGCGGGGTCCCTACAATGAGCAGTTCTTC. This encodes CASSPLERGPYNEQFF. The V gene is TRBV11-2, the J gene TRBJ2-1, with TRBD2 matching 7 bases. The V and J ends lost 5 bases and 2 bases, in that order; junction bases with no gene match: 9. Germline CDR1 and CDR2: SGHAT and FQNNGV. The CDR3 is 16 residues long. Together with reference TRBV11-2 and TRBJ2-1, the CDR3 gives the full variable domain: EAGVAQSPRYKIIEKRQSVAFWCNPISGHATLYWYQQILGQGPKLLIQFQNNGVVDDSQLPKDRFSAERLKGVDSTLKIQPAKLEDSAVYLCASSPLERGPYNEQFFGPGTRLTVL.

This chain links TRBV5-1 with TRBJ2-2; D not resolved. The length of the CDR3 is 14 residues. Germline lookup yields CDR1 SGHRS and CDR2 YFSETQ. V lost 0 bases and J 4 bases, leaving 7 bases between the germline ends. The CDR3 DNA sequence: TGCGCCAGCAGCTTGGCCGAGAGCACCGGGGAGCTGTTTTTT. Its translation: CASSLAESTGELFF.

This chain connects TRBV9 to TRBJ1-1; D call uncertain. CDR3 length equals 13 residues. Trimming removed 1 base at V and 3 bases at J, with 7 bases between. Germline lookup yields CDR1 SGDLS and CDR2 YYNGEE. This CDR3 is CASSVQSDTEAFF. For the CDR3, the DNA is TGTGCCAGCAGCGTACAATCGGACACTGAAGCTTTCTTT.

This clone has a handful of counts. The gene calls are TRBV28 and TRBJ1-3; a possible D gene is TRBD1 (6 bases). CDR1 is MDHEN and CDR2 is SYDVKM in the germline V gene. V was cut by 3 bases and J by 2 bases, with 14 bases left in between. This CDR3 comprises 16 residues. CDR3 amino acids: CASSFWGGRAGNTIYF. The CDR3 DNA reads TGTGCCAGCAGTTTCTGGGGGGGCAGGGCTGGAAACACCATATATTTT.

V is TRBV9 and J is TRBJ1-2, with a weak D call TRBD1 (6 bases). V lost 0 bases to trimming and J lost 2 bases, with 8 bases between them. Germline CDR1 SGDLS, CDR2 YYNGEE. CDR3 length equals 14 residues. The CDR3 is CASSVAGQNYGYTF. In nucleotides, the CDR3 is TGTGCCAGCAGCGTAGCTGGACAGAACTATGGCTACACCTTC.

The CDR3 is CASSLDRTIAGGAQYF. DNA for the CDR3: TGTGCCAGCAGCCTAGACAGAACCATAGCGGGAGGAGCGCAGTATTTT. The V gene is TRBV13, the J gene TRBJ2-3, with 10 bases identical to TRBD2. In germline, CDR1 is PRHDT, CDR2 FYEKMQ (reference sequence). V lost 5 bases to trimming and J lost 10 bases; unmatched junction nucleotides: 15. The CDR3 has 16 amino acids.

V and J are TRBV25-1 and TRBJ1-1, with 8 bases identical to TRBD1. Per germline, CDR1 MGHDK and CDR2 SYGVNS. The V and J ends lost 6 bases and 2 bases, in that order; junction bases with no gene match: 2. The CDR3 loop spans 13 amino acids. The CDR3, as DNA: TGTGCCAGCAGGGCAGGGGGCAACACTGAAGCTTTCTTT. Its protein is CASRAGGNTEAFF.

This clone was found once. The chain combines TRBV10-1 with TRBJ2-1; 9 bases are a match to TRBD2. The germline gives CDR1 WNHNN, CDR2 SYGVQD (reference sequence). The CDR3 runs to 16 residues. V shed 0 bases and J 8 bases; nucleotides not matched to a gene: 8. The CDR3 region has the DNA TGCGCCAGCAGTGAGTCGAAGGCGGGAGGGTTAGATGAGCAGTTCTTC. Encoded protein: CASSESKAGGLDEQFF.

The chain combines TRBV7-9 with TRBJ1-1; 10 nucleotides align to TRBD1. V trimming: 4 bases; J trimming: 7 bases; junction bases outside the gene matches: 9. The CDR3 loop spans 15 amino acids. Germline-derived CDR1 and CDR2 are SEHNR and FQNEAQ (reference sequence). CDR3 in amino acids: CASSSTGGAVGEAFF. In DNA form, the CDR3 reads TGTGCCAGCAGCTCGACAGGGGGCGCGGTGGGTGAAGCTTTCTTT.

The chain uses TRBV5-8 and TRBJ1-1; D unresolved. This CDR3 has 14 residues. Trimming shortened V by 5 bases and J by 1 base, and 12 bases separated the two germline ends. CDR1 and CDR2 (germline): SGHTS, YDEGEE. The CDR3: CASSPRRSNTEAFF. As DNA, the CDR3 is TGTGCCAGCAGTCCTAGGCGTTCGAACACTGAAGCTTTCTTT.

The chain joins TRBV6-1 to TRBJ1-2; 8 positions agree with TRBD1. Looked up from germline, CDR1 is MNHNS and CDR2 is SASEGT. Losses at the gene ends were 6 bases for V and 4 bases for J; bases not matched to a gene: 7. The CDR3 has 14 residues. For the CDR3, the DNA is TGTGCCAGCAGCCGTCCCAGGGGGCTCTATGGCTACACCTTC. It translates to CASSRPRGLYGYTF.